This T cell receptor beta chain was documented in a study of blood T cell repertoires in COVID-19 (dated by TCRdb to 2019 to 2021). As for the study more broadly: Samples from collaborators originated in the United States, Italy and Spain and spanned both the acute and convalescent phases of COVID-19. Samples came from the ongoing ImmuneRACE study (first 160 participants) plus 1,254 subjects from 6 global collaborators. The material from the prospective study consisted of cDNA or gDNA derived from T cells, B-cell-depleted T cells, or PBMCs. Where available, HLA class I and class II types were taken from metadata supplied by the sample provider and were not determined by assay-based typing. The repertoires were released in a freely available public database meant as a resource for research on the immune response to SARS-CoV-2. Deeply sampled blood TCRbeta repertoires from subjects exposed to, actively infected with, or recovered from COVID-19 were included in the dataset. The sample metadata nearly always contained a de-identified subject ID, COVID-19 status, age in years and sex. The full study reports these points: Clinical and demographic metadata were provided uncurated, with the amount varying by source and participant.

A distance of 12 bases separates the germline ends of V and J, which lose 7 bases and 0 bases respectively. CDR1 and CDR2 are read off the germline V gene as SQVTM and ANQGSEA. The CDR3 runs 14 amino acids, cysteine and phenylalanine included. Only the CDR3 DNA stays, 42 bases, in frame from base 1. The collaborating institutions used their own protocols to collect whole blood in K2EDTA tubes. For TCRbeta analysis, collaborators shipped samples in one of three forms: frozen whole blood, isolated PBMCs, or DNA extracted from either of those sample types. This clone was detected only a few times. No antigen is known for it. Base qualities were left out, and no much larger clone turns up one base away. The immunoSEQ Assay, a bias-controlled multiplex PCR, was used to amplify TCRbeta CDR3 regions from genomic DNA. Per the source publication's procedure: The number of nucleated cells in each sample was estimated by amplification of reference gene primers within the assay. To quantify the absolute abundance of each unique TCRbeta CDR3 rearrangement, sequence reads were collapsed and filtered. For each sample, productive Simpson clonality was calculated as the square root of Simpson's diversity index over productive rearrangements. In TCRdb, the immuneACCESS table is reduced to in-frame sequences with V and J assigned. These tables do not hold every clone; where another copy was compared, an unresolved V gene accounts for under half, and the others remain unexplained. V and J calls and clone size come straight from that table; D and trimming were deduced from the DNA. A total of about 130,000 clones appear in this sample, around 81% of them only once. 8% to 10% of the sample is in the top ten clones.

The sequence joins TRBV29-1 to TRBJ2-2; tentative D gene TRBD2, with 6 bases matching. The sequenced sample was peripheral blood. This TCR came from a man between 40 and 49 years old with active or convalescent COVID-19. This receptor carries the CDR3 CSGRPGANTGELFF. The DNA sequence reads TGCAGCGGTCGGCCGGGGGCGAACACCGGGGAGCTGTTTTTT.